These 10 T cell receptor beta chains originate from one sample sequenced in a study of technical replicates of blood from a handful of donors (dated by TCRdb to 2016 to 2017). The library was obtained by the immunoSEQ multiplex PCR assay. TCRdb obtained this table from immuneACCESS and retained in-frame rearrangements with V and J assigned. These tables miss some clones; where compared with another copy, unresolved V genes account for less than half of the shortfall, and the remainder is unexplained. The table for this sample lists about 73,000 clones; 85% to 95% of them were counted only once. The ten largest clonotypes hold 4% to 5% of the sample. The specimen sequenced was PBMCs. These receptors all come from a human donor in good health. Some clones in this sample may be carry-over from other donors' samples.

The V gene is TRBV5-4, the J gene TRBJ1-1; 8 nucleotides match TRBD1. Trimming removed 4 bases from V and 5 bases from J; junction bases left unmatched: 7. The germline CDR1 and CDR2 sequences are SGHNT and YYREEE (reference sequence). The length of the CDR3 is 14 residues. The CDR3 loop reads CASSPRGRGTEAFF. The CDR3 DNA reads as TGTGCCAGCAGCCCCAGGGGGCGGGGAACTGAAGCTTTCTTT.

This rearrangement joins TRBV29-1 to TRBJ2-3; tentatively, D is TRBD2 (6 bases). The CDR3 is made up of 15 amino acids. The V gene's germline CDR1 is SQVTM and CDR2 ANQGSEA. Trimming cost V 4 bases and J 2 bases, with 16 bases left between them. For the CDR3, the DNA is TGCAGCGTTGCATTTGAAGGCGGGGTCACAGATACGCAGTATTTT. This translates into CSVAFEGGVTDTQYF.

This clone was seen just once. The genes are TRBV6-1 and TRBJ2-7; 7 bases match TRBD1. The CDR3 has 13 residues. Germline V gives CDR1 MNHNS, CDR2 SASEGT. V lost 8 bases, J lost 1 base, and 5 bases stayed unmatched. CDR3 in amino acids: CASDRDQSYEQYF. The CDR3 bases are TGTGCCAGCGACAGGGACCAGTCCTACGAGCAGTACTTC.

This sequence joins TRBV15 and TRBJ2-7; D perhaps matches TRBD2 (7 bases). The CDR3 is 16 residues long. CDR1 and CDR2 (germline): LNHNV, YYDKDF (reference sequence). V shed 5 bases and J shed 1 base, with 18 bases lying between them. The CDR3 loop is CATSRGGPALSYEQYF. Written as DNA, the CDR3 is TGTGCCACCAGCCGCGGGGGCCCGGCCTTGTCCTACGAGCAGTACTTC.

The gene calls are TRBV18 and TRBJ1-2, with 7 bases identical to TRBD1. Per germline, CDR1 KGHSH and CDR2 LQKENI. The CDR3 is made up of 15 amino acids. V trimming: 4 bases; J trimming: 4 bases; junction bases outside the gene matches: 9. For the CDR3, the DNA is TGTGCCAGCTCACAGTTGGGACAGCCATCCTATGGCTACACCTTC. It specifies CASSQLGQPSYGYTF.

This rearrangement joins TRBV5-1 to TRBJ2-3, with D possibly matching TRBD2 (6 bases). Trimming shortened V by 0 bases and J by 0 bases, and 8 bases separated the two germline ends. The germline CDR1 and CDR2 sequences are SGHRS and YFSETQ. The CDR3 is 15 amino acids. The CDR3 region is CASSLDAGSTDTQYF. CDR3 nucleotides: TGCGCCAGCAGCTTGGACGCGGGGAGCACAGATACGCAGTATTTT.

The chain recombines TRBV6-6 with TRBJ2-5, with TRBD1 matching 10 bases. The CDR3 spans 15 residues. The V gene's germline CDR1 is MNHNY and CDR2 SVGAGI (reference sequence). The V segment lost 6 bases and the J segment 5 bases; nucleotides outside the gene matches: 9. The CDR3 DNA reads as TGTGCCAGCAGGATTGACAGGGGGCGCCTGGAGACCCAGTACTTC. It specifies CASRIDRGRLETQYF.

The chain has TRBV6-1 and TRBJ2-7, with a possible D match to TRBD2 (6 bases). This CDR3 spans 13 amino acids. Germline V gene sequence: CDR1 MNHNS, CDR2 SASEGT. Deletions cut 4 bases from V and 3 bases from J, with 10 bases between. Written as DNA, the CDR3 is TGTGCCAGCAGTGCGGGACTTCACTACGAGCAGTACTTC. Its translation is CASSAGLHYEQYF.

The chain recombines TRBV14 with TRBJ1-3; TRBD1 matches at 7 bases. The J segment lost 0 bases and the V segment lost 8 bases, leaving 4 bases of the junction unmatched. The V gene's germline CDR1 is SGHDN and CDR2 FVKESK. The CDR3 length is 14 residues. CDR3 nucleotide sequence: TGTGCCAGCGCAGGGGGGCACTCTGGAAACACCATATATTTT. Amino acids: CASAGGHSGNTIYF. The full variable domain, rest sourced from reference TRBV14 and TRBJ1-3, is EAGVTQFPSHSVIEKGQTVTLRCDPISGHDNLYWYRRVMGKEIKFLLHFVKESKQDESGMPNNRFLAERTGGTYSTLKVQPAELEDSGVYFCASAGGHSGNTIYFGEGSWLTVV.

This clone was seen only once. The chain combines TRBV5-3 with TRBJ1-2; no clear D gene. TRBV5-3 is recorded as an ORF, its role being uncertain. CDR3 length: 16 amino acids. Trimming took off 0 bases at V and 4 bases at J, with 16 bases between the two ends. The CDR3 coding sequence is TGTGCCAGAAGCTTGGCGGCAGGCAGTAGAATCTATGGCTACACCTTC. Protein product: CARSLAAGSRIYGYTF.